The entry below gives a single T cell receptor (beta chain) sequence along with its context. Then a second PCR, running roughly 6 to 11 cycles, was carried out with a sample-barcoded 5' primer and a J-beta primer mix. TCRdb recomputed calls from the 5' RACE reads with MiXCR, one row per CDR3 protein. In the table there are 1.5 million to 2 million distinct CDR3 sequences, about 49% of which are singletons. These data belong to a study of blood T cells in healthy people across ages. Sequenced sample: blood. The sequence was collected from a woman in her forties in good health.

This chain's CDR3 is CASSFMRGEGTQYF. DNA of the CDR3: TGTGCCAGCAGTTTCATGCGGGGGGAAGGTACGCAGTATTTT. V is TRBV28 and J is TRBJ2-3, with 8 bases lining up with TRBD2. J lost 8 bases, V lost 3 bases, and 7 bases had no gene match. Germline values: CDR1 MDHEN, CDR2 SYDVKM. This CDR3 is built from 14 residues.